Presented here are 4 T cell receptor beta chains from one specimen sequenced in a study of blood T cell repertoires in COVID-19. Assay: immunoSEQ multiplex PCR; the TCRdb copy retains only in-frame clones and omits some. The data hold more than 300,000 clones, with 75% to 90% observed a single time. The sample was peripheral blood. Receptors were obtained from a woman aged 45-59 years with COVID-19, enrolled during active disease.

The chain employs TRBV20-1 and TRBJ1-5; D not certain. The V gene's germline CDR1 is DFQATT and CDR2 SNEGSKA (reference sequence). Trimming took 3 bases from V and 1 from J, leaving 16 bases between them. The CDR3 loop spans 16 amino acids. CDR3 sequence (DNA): TGCAGTGCTAGTCGGCCTAATATCAGGAGCAATCAGCCCCAGCATTTT. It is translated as CSASRPNIRSNQPQHF.

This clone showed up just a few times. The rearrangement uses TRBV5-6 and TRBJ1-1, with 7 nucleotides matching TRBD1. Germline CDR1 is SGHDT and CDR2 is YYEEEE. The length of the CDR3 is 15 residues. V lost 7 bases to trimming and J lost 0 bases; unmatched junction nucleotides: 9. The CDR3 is CASWDRKKMNTEAFF. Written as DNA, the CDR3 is TGTGCCAGCTGGGACAGAAAAAAAATGAACACTGAAGCTTTCTTT. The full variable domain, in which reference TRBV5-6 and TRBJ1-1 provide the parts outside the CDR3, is DAGVTQSPTHLIKTRGQQVTLRCSPKSGHDTVSWYQQALGQGPQFIFQYYEEEERQRGNFPDRFSGHQFPNYSSELNVNALLLGDSALYLCASWDRKKMNTEAFFGQGTRLTVV.

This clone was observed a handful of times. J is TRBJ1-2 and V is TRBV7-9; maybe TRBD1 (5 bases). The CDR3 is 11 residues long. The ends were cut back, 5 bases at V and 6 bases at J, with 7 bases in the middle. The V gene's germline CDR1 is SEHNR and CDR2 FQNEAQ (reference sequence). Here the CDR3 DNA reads TGTGCCAGCAGCCGCAGGGATGGCTACACCTTC. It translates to CASSRRDGYTF.

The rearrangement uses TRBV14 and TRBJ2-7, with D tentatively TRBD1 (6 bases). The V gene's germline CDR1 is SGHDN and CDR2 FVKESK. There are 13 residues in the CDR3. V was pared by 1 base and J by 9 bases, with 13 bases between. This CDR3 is CASSQGIQTGQYF. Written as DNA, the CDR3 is TGTGCCAGCAGCCAAGGGATCCAGACAGGGCAGTACTTC.